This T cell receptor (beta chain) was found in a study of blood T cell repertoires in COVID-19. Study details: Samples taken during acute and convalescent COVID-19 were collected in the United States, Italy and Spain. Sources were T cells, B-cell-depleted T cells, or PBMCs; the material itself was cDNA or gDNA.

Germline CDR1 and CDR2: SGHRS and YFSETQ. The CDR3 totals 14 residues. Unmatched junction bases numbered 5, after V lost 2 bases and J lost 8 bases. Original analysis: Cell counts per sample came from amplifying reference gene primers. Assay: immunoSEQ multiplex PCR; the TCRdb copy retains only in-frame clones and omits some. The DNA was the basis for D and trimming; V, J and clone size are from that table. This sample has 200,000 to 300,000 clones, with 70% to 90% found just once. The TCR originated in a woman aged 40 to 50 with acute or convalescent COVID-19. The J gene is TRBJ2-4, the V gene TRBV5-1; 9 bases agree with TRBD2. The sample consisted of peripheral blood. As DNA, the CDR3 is TGCGCCAGCAGCTTAGGCGGGGGGGCGGACATTCAGTACTTC. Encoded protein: CASSLGGGADIQYF.